Sequencing of this T cell receptor (beta chain) was carried out in a study of blood T cell repertoires in COVID-19. Study-wide context: COVID-19 samples collected from the United States, Italy and Spain covered acute and convalescent phases.

The length of the CDR3 is 17 residues. Germline V CDR1 and CDR2: SGHAT, FQNNGV. Trimming at V came to 3 bases and at J to 2 bases, leaving 5 bases not matched to a gene. This clone was observed once. Profiled with immunoSEQ multiplex PCR; TCRdb holds only in-frame clones, not every one. The data show hundreds of thousands of clones, almost 90% seen once. Enrollment of patients from Seattle took place during active infection, with longitudinal follow-up. The clonotype comes from a woman in her 40s with COVID-19, enrolled during active disease. What was sequenced was peripheral blood. The V and J genes are TRBV11-2 and TRBJ2-1, with 12 bases that match TRBD2. The DNA for the CDR3 is TGTGCCAGCAGCTTCCCTAGCGGGGGGGAAACCTACAATGAGCAGTTCTTC. Translation: CASSFPSGGETYNEQFF.